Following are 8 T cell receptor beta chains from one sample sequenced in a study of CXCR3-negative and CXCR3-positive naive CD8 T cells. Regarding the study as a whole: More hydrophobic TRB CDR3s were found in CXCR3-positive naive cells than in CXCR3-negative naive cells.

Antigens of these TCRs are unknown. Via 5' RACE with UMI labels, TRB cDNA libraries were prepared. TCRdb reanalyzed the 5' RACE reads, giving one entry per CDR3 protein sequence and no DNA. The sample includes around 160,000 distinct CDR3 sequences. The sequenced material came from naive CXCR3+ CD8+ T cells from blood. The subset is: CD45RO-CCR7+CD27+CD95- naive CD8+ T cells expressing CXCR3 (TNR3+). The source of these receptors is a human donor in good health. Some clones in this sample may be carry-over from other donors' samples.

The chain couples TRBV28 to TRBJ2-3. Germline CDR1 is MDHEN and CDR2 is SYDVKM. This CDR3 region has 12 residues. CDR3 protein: CASSFARDTQYF. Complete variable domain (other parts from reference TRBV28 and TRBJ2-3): DVKVTQSSRYLVKRTGEKVFLECVQDMDHENMFWYRQDPGLGLRLIYFSYDVKMKEKGDIPEGYSVSREKKERFSLILESASTNQTSMYLCASSFARDTQYFGPGTRLTVL.

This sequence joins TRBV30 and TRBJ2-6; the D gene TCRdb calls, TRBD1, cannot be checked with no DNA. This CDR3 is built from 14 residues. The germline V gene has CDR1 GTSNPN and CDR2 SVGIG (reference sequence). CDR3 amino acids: CAWTQGVGANVLTF.

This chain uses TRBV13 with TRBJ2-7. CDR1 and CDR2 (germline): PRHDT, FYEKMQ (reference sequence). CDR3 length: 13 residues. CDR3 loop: CASSFKSSYEQYF.

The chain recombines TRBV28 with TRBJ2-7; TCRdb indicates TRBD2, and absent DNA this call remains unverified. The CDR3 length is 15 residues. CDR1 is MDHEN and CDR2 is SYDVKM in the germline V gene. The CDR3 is CASSLRGLTSYEQYF.

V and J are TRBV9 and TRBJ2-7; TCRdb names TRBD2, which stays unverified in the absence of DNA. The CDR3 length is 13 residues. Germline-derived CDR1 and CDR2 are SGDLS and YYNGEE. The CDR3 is CASIRLVQNEQYF.

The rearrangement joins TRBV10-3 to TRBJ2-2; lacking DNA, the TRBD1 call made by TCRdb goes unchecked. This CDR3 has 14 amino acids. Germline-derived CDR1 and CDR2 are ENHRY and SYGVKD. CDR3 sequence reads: CASTGLGNTGELFF.

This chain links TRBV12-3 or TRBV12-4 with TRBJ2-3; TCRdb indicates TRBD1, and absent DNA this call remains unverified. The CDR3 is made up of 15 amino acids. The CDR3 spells CASSFGGARTDTQYF.

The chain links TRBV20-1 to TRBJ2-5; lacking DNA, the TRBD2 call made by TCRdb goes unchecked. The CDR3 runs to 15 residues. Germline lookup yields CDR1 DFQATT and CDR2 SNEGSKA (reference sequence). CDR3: CSARGLAGYQETQYF.